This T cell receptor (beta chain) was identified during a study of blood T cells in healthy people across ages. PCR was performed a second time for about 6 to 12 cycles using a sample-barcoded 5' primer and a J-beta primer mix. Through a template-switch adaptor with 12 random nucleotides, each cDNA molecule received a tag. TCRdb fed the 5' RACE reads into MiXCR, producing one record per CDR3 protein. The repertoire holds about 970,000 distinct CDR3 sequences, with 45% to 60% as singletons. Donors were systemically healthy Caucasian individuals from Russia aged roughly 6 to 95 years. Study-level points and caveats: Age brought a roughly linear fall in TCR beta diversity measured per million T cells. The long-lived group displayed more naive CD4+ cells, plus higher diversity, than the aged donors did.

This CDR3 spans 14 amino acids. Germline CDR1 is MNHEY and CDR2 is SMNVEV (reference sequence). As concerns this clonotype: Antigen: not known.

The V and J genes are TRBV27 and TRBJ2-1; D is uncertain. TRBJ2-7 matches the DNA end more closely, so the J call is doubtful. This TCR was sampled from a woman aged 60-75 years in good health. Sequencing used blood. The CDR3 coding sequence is TGTGCCAGCAGAGCCGCGACCTCCTACAATGAGCAGTACTTC. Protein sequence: CASRAATSYNEQYF.